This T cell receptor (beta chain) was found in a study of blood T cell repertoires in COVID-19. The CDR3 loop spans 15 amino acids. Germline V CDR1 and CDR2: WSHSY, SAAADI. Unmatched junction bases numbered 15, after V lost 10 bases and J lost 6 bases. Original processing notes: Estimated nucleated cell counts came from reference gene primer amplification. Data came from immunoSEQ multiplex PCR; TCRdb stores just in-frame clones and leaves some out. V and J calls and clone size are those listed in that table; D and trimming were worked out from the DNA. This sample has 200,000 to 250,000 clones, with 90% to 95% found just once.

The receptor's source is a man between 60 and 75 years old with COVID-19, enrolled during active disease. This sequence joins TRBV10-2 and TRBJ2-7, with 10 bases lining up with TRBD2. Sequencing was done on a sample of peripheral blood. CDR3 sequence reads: CATQSIAGGNSEQYF. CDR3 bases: TGCGCCACCCAGTCCATAGCGGGGGGTAACTCCGAGCAGTACTTC.